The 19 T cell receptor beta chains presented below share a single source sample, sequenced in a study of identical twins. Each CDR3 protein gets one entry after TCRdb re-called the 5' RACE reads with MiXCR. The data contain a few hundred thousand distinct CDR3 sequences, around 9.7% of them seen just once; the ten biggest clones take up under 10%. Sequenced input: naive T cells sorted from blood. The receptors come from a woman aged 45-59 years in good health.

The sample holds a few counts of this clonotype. The CDR3 nucleotides are TGTGCCAGCAGCGTAGACGGGGGAGAGCCCCTTAACTATGGCTACACCTTC. Amino acid sequence: CASSVDGGEPLNYGYTF. The chain carries TRBV9 and TRBJ1-2; weak D call: TRBD1 (5 bases). There are 17 residues in the CDR3. Germline lookup yields CDR1 SGDLS and CDR2 YYNGEE. Trimming removed 0 bases at V and 1 base at J, with 16 bases between.

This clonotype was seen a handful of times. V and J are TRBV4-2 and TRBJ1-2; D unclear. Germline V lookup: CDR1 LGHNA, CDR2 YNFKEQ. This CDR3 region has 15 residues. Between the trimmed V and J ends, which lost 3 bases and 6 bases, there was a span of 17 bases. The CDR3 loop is CASSQSGERYNGYTF. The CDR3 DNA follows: TGTGCCAGCAGCCAGAGCGGTGAACGGTATAATGGCTACACCTTC.

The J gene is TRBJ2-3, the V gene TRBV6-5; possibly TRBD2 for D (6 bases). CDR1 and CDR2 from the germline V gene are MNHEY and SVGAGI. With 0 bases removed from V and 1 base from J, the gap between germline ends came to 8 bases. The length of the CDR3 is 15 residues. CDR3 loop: CASSYSGLRTDTQYF. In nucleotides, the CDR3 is TGTGCCAGCAGTTACTCGGGACTTCGCACAGATACGCAGTATTTT.

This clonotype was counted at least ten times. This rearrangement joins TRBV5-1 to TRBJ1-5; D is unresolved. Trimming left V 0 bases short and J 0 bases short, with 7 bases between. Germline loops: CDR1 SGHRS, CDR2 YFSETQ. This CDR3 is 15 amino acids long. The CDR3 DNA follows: TGCGCCAGCAGCTTGGACGGATTTAGCAATCAGCCCCAGCATTTT. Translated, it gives CASSLDGFSNQPQHF.

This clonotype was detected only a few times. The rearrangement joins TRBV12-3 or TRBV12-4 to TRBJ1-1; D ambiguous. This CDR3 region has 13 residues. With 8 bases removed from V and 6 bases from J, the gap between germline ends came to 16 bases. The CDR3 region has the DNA TGTGCCAGCGGATGGGAGGGTTTCGCTGAAGCTTTCTTT. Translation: CASGWEGFAEAFF.

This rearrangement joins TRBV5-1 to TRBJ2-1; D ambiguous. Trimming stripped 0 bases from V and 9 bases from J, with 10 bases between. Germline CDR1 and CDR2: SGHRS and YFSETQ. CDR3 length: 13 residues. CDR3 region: CASSLDFGREQFF. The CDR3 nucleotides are TGCGCCAGCAGCTTGGACTTCGGCCGTGAGCAGTTCTTC.

The CDR3 reads CASSVGQGAKAGELFF. CDR3 DNA sequence: TGTGCCAGCAGCGTAGGACAGGGGGCTAAAGCCGGGGAGCTGTTTTTT. The chain recombines TRBV9 with TRBJ2-2; 10 nucleotides agree with TRBD1. J was trimmed by 6 bases and V by 0 bases; bases with no gene match: 5. The CDR3 totals 16 residues. Germline V gives CDR1 SGDLS, CDR2 YYNGEE.

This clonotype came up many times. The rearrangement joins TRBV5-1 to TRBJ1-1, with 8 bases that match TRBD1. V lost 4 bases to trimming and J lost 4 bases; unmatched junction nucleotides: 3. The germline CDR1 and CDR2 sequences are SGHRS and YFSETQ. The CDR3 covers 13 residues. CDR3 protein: CASSVGQVTEAFF. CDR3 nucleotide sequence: TGCGCCAGCAGCGTGGGACAGGTCACTGAAGCTTTCTTT.

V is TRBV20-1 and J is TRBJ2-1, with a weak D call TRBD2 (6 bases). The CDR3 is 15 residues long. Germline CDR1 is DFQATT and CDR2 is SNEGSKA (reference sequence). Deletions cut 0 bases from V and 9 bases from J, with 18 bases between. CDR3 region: CSARDRRGAGREQFF. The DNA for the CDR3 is TGCAGTGCTAGAGATAGGCGGGGAGCAGGTCGTGAGCAGTTCTTC.

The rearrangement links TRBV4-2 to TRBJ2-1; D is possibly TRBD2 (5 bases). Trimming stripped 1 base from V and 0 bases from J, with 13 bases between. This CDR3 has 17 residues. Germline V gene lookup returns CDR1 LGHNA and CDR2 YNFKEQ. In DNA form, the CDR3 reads TGTGCCAGCAGCCAAGGCCAGCGGAGGAGCTCCTACAATGAGCAGTTCTTC. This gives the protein CASSQGQRRSSYNEQFF.

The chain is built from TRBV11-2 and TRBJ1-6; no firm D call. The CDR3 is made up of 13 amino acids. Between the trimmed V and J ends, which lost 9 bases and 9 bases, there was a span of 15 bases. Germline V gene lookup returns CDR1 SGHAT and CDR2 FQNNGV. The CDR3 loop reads CASLGGWGSPLHF. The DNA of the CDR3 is TGTGCCAGTTTGGGAGGGTGGGGTTCACCCCTCCACTTT.

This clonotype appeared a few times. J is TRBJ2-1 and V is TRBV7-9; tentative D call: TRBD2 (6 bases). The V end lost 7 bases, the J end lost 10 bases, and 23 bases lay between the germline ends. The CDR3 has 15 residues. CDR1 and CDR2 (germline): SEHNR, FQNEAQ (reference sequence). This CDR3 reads CASTSRTDLAGEQFF. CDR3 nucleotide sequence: TGTGCCAGCACCTCCCGGACGGACCTGGCGGGGGAGCAGTTCTTC. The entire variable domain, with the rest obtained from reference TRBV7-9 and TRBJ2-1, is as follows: DTGVSQNPRHKITKRGQNVTFRCDPISEHNRLYWYRQTLGQGPEFLTYFQNEAQLEKSRLLSDRFSAERPKGSFSTLEIQRTEQGDSAMYLCASTSRTDLAGEQFFGPGTRLTVL.

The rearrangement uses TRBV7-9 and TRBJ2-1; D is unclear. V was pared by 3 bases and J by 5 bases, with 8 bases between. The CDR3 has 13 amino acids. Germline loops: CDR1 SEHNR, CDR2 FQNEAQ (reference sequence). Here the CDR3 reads CASSFGLDNEQFF. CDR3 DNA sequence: TGTGCCAGCAGCTTTGGGTTGGACAATGAGCAGTTCTTC.

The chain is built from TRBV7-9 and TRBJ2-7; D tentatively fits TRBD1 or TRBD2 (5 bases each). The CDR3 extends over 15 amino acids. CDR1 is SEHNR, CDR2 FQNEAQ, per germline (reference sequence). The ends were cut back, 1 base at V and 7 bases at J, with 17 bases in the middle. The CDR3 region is CASSLGQGPSGEQYV. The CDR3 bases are TGTGCCAGCAGCTTAGGGCAGGGACCTTCGGGGGAGCAGTACGTC.

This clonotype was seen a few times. The CDR3 protein is CATSRPIRDGEQYF. The CDR3 DNA is TGTGCCACCAGCAGACCGATTAGAGACGGAGAGCAGTACTTC. This chain links TRBV15 with TRBJ2-7, with unresolved D. The V gene's germline CDR1 is LNHNV and CDR2 YYDKDF (reference sequence). CDR3 length: 14 amino acids. V dropped 2 bases and J dropped 7 bases, with 15 bases sitting between them.

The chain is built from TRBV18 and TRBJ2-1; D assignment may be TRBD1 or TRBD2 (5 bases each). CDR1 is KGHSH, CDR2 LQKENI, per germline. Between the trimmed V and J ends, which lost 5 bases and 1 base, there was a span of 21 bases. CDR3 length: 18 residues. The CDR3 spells CASSSASPGPVSYNEQFF. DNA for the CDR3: TGTGCCAGCTCATCTGCCTCCCCGGGGCCAGTTTCCTACAATGAGCAGTTCTTC.

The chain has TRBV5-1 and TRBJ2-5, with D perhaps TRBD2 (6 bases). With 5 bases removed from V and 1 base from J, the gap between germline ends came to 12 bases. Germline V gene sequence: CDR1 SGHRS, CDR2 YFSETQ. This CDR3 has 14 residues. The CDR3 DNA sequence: TGCGCCAGCAGTATTGGGGGACTCCAAGAGACCCAGTACTTC. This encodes CASSIGGLQETQYF. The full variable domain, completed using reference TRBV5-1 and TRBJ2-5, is KAGVTQTPRYLIKTRGQQVTLSCSPISGHRSVSWYQQTPGQGLQFLFEYFSETQRNKGNFPGRFSGRQFSNSRSEMNVSTLELGDSALYLCASSIGGLQETQYFGPGTRLLVL.

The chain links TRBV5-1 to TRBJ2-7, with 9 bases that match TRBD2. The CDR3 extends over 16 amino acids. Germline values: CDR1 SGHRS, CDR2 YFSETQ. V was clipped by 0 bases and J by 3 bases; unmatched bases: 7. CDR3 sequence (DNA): TGCGCCAGCAGCTTGGAGGGTAGCGGGAGCCTCTACGAGCAGTACTTC. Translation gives CASSLEGSGSLYEQYF.

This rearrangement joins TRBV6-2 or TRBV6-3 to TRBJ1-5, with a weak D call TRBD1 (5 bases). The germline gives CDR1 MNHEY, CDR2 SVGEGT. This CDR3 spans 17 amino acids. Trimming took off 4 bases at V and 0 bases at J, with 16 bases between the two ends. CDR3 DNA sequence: TGTGCCAGCAGTTCATATAAGACGACAGATAGCAATCAGCCCCAGCATTTT. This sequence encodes CASSSYKTTDSNQPQHF.